A selection of T cell receptor beta chains follows, all from one sample in a study of cytomegalovirus exposure and HLA in healthy donors. Using immunoSEQ multiplex PCR, the repertoire was profiled, and TCRdb retains in-frame clones only, with some absent. This table holds hundreds of thousands of clones, around 89% found once. Input material: PBMCs. The receptors were sampled from a woman between 18 and 29 years old in good health and CMV-seronegative. The CDR3 runs from the conserved cysteine through the conserved F or W. D genes are given only for firm matches. A clone size is listed for some rows: how often the clone was seen (once, few, many), or a class if it is expanded.

>TRBJ2-7|-|TRBV21-1|-
CASSNGKEQYF
TGTGCCAGCAGCAACGGGAAAGAGCAGTACTTC
>TRBJ1-1|few|TRBV9|-
CASSAFGGPSEAFF
TGTGCCAGCAGCGCCTTTGGGGGCCCGTCTGAAGCTTTCTTT
>TRBJ1-6|-|TRBV10-1|-
CASTYDRPYNSPLHF
TGCGCCAGCACTTATGACAGACCATATAATTCACCCCTCCACTTT
>TRBJ1-5|-|TRBV6-5|-
CASSYSYSGSNQPQHF
TGTGCCAGCAGTTACTCGTACAGTGGAAGCAATCAGCCCCAGCATTTT
>TRBJ1-2|-|TRBV4-2|-
CASSQEAVDGYTF
TGTGCCAGCAGCCAAGAGGCAGTTGATGGCTACACCTTC
>TRBJ2-3|-|TRBV5-4|TRBD2
CASSPSGSTDTQYF
TGTGCCAGCAGCCCTAGCGGGAGTACAGATACGCAGTATTTT
>TRBJ2-3|-|TRBV2|TRBD2
CASSEARVAGSTDTQYF
TGTGCCAGCAGTGAAGCGCGGGTAGCGGGGAGCACAGATACGCAGTATTTT
>TRBJ1-2|-|TRBV7-9|-
CASSLKTELYGYTF
TGTGCCAGCAGCCTAAAGACAGAGCTCTATGGCTACACCTTC
>TRBJ1-5|-|TRBV5-8|TRBD1
CASSFRDRGLGQPQHF
TGTGCCAGCAGCTTCCGGGACAGGGGGCTAGGTCAGCCCCAGCATTTT
>TRBJ1-2|-|TRBV28|-
CASSLNGRGYGYTF
TGTGCCAGCAGTTTAAACGGACGGGGCTATGGCTACACCTTC